The 10 T cell receptor beta chains reported below all come from one sample, sequenced in a study of T cell responses to AZD1222 COVID-19 vaccine. The data were produced by immunoSEQ multiplex PCR, yet TCRdb's version contains in-frame clones alone and is incomplete. Of more than 110,000 clones listed, 80% to 95% are singletons. Sequenced material: peripheral blood, taken on day 0 of AZD1222 vaccination. The receptors come from an adult in good health.

The chain links TRBV5-8 to TRBJ2-7; no clear D gene. This CDR3 spans 13 amino acids. Trimming shortened V by 3 bases and J by 0 bases, and 7 bases separated the two germline ends. The germline V gene has CDR1 SGHTS and CDR2 YDEGEE. The DNA for the CDR3 is TGTGCCAGCAGCTCCGGGTTCTCCTACGAGCAGTACTTC. Amino acid sequence: CASSSGFSYEQYF.

This clone has only one observation. This chain joins TRBV9 and TRBJ2-7; tentative D call: TRBD2 (6 bases). Germline V gives CDR1 SGDLS, CDR2 YYNGEE. The CDR3 contains 14 residues. Trimming removed 4 bases at V and 5 bases at J, with 16 bases between. The CDR3 is CASSPRGSSDEQYF. The CDR3 DNA follows: TGTGCCAGCAGCCCTCGGGGGTCTAGCGACGAGCAGTACTTC.

This clone was seen only once. This chain connects TRBV2 to TRBJ1-5, with 8 bases lining up with TRBD1. The CDR3 runs to 14 residues. V gave up 4 bases and J gave up 3 bases; unmatched junction bases: 2. Germline CDR1 and CDR2: SNHLY and FYNNEI. The CDR3 DNA reads as TGTGCCAGCAGTGCGGACAGGGACAATCAGCCCCAGCATTTT. It is translated as CASSADRDNQPQHF.

This chain uses TRBV6-6 with TRBJ1-2; D perhaps matches TRBD1 (5 bases). The V end was cut by 5 bases, the J end by 4 bases, with 20 bases between. In germline, CDR1 is MNHNY, CDR2 SVGAGI (reference sequence). The CDR3 length is 16 residues. CDR3 in amino acids: CASSPLGVGAGYGYTF. The CDR3 coding sequence is TGTGCCAGCAGTCCACTAGGGGTTGGTGCCGGCTATGGCTACACCTTC.

This clone was detected only a few times. This sequence joins TRBV6-2 or TRBV6-3 and TRBJ2-7; 9 bases align to TRBD1. In germline, CDR1 is MNHEY, CDR2 SVGEGT. V lost 6 bases to trimming and J lost 6 bases; unmatched junction nucleotides: 12. The CDR3 contains 15 residues. The CDR3 DNA sequence: TGTGCCAGCAGACCTGAGGGACAGGGAACCGGCGAGCAGTACTTC. Residues: CASRPEGQGTGEQYF.

The chain is built from TRBV15 and TRBJ1-1; D remains ambiguous. Germline V gene sequence: CDR1 LNHNV, CDR2 YYDKDF (reference sequence). V shed 0 bases and J shed 0 bases, with 11 bases lying between them. The CDR3 sequence is 16 residues long. The CDR3 DNA reads TGTGCCACCAGCAGAGACACGGATTGGCTGAACACTGAAGCTTTCTTT. Translating gives CATSRDTDWLNTEAFF. The full variable domain, its missing parts supplied by reference TRBV15 and TRBJ1-1, is DAMVIQNPRYQVTQFGKPVTLSCSQTLNHNVMYWYQQKSSQAPKLLFHYYDKDFNNEADTPDNFQSRRPNTSFCFLDIRSPGLGDTAMYLCATSRDTDWLNTEAFFGQGTRLTVV.

V usage is TRBV6-5 and J usage is TRBJ1-5; D not resolved. The CDR3 is made up of 12 amino acids. The ends were cut back, 8 bases at V and 7 bases at J, with 12 bases in the middle. Germline V gives CDR1 MNHEY, CDR2 SVGAGI. The CDR3 DNA follows: TGTGCCAGCCGGAGCGGGAAGCAGCCCCAGCATTTT. This gives the protein CASRSGKQPQHF.

The chain joins TRBV19 to TRBJ2-4, with 9 bases aligning to TRBD2. The J segment lost 9 bases and the V segment lost 1 base, leaving 13 bases of the junction unmatched. The germline CDR1 and CDR2 sequences are LNHDA and SQIVND (reference sequence). CDR3 length equals 17 residues. Here the CDR3 reads CASSIGTGGRVMRIQYF. The CDR3 DNA is TGTGCCAGTAGTATAGGCACCGGCGGGAGGGTGATGCGCATTCAGTACTTC.

This clone was detected only once. The chain uses TRBV5-6 and TRBJ2-1, with TRBD1 identical over 7 bases. The CDR3 contains 16 residues. The germline V gene encodes CDR1 SGHDT and CDR2 YYEEEE. Losses at the gene ends were 4 bases for V and 0 bases for J; bases not matched to a gene: 7. CDR3 residues: CASSLTTGSSYNEQFF. CDR3 bases: TGTGCCAGCAGCCTAACGACAGGGAGCTCCTACAATGAGCAGTTCTTC.

This rearrangement joins TRBV27 to TRBJ2-1, with TRBD1 matching over 8 bases. Germline loops: CDR1 MNHEY, CDR2 SMNVEV (reference sequence). CDR3 length: 15 residues. The ends lost 3 bases at V and 2 bases at J; junction bases unmatched: 3. CDR3 bases: TGTGCCAGCAGTTTGGACAGGGATCCCTACAATGAGCAGTTCTTC. It codes for CASSLDRDPYNEQFF.